The subject of this entry is one T cell receptor (beta chain). As yet, its antigen is unknown. This record comes from a study of siplizumab effects on memory and regulatory T cells. Notes on the study in general: Just a small share of alloreactive clones was traced back to unstimulated subsets. Apparently more diverse than memory cells, naive T cells also seemed major alloresponse contributors. It was never confirmed that proliferating Tregs from siplizumab cultures were suppressive.

It was about 10^5 TCR templates that were assayed per sample. Using immunoSEQ multiplex PCR, the repertoire was profiled, and TCRdb retains in-frame clones only, with some absent. The sample carries about 69,000 clones, about 87% recorded once. The sequenced sample consisted of Tregs sorted from blood. The TCR sequence derives from a human donor in good health.

The chain's CDR3 is CASSALAGFTDTQYF. CDR3 DNA: TGTGCCAGTTCCGCACTAGCGGGATTCACAGATACGCAGTATTTT. The chain links TRBV19 to TRBJ2-3; TRBD2 agrees at 10 bases. Germline CDR1 LNHDA, CDR2 SQIVND (reference sequence). V lost 8 bases to trimming and J lost 2 bases; unmatched junction nucleotides: 7. The CDR3 has 15 amino acids.